This record covers a single TCR beta chain. The antigen remains undetermined. The donor population consisted of healthy HIV-negative adults with no recent acute infections or vaccinations. A CD45RA+ naive subset and a CD45RA-negative memory subset were split from CD4+ cells. Sequencing used immunoSEQ multiplex PCR; TCRdb keeps in-frame clones, though not all of them. The sample lists roughly 2 million clones; roughly 96% were seen once. This sample stems from a study of shared clonotypes between healthy human individuals. Study-wide results and limits: The sampled material consisted only of blood, and tissue repertoires are likely to differ.

Sample: naive CD4+ T cells sorted from blood. Stated subset: CD45RA+ positively selected. The receptor's source is a man aged 18-30 years in good health.

CDR3 protein: CASSQVSTGVPFTEAFF. Here the CDR3 DNA reads TGTGCCAGCAGCCAAGTATCGACAGGTGTCCCCTTCACTGAAGCTTTCTTT. The chain uses TRBV5-5 and TRBJ1-1; a weak D match, TRBD1 (6 bases). The CDR3 has 17 residues. V was pared by 4 bases and J by 4 bases, with 23 bases between. Germline values: CDR1 SGHKS, CDR2 YYEKEE (reference sequence).